Each of the 22 T cell receptor beta chains below was sequenced from the same sample in a study of OX40 agonist ivuxolimab in advanced cancers. The method was immunoSEQ multiplex PCR; TCRdb's version includes in-frame clones alone and lacks a portion of them. The sample lists around 60,000 clones; 80% to 90% were seen once. The sample here was CD4+ or CD8+ T cells sorted from blood, taken in a trial of the OX40 agonist ivuxolimab. The receptors originated from an adult with an advanced solid tumor such as melanoma, head and neck, liver or kidney cancer.

The gene calls are TRBV2 and TRBJ2-5; TRBD2 matches 8 bases. Germline lookup yields CDR1 SNHLY and CDR2 FYNNEI. This CDR3 is built from 16 residues. V trimming: 4 bases; J trimming: 2 bases; junction bases outside the gene matches: 9. As DNA, the CDR3 is TGTGCCAGCAGTGCCCCCGTGACTAGCGAGCAAGAGACCCAGTACTTC. Translating it yields CASSAPVTSEQETQYF.

This chain links TRBV9 with TRBJ2-1; weak D call: TRBD2 (5 bases). Germline CDR1 SGDLS, CDR2 YYNGEE. V was clipped by 7 bases and J by 4 bases, with 12 bases between them. The CDR3 is 13 residues long. The CDR3 is CASGDYQYNEQFF. CDR3 bases: TGTGCCAGCGGAGACTATCAATACAATGAGCAGTTCTTC.

The chain recombines TRBV5-1 with TRBJ2-3, with unresolved D. The CDR3 has 12 amino acids. In germline, CDR1 is SGHRS, CDR2 YFSETQ. The V end lost 4 bases, the J end lost 3 bases, and 6 bases lay between the germline ends. The CDR3 here is CASSLTTDTQYF. CDR3 nucleotides: TGCGCCAGCAGCCTAACTACAGATACGCAGTATTTT.

This sequence joins TRBV11-2 and TRBJ2-5; 7 bases are a match to TRBD1. The CDR3 has 17 residues. Trimming at V came to 1 base and at J to 5 bases, leaving 13 bases not matched to a gene. CDR1 and CDR2 from the germline V gene are SGHAT and FQNNGV. The CDR3 here is CASSLGPGQPRAETQYF. The CDR3 DNA sequence: TGTGCCAGCAGCTTAGGTCCGGGACAGCCGAGGGCCGAGACCCAGTACTTC.

CDR3 in DNA: TGTGCCAGCAGCCTTGGGGTCTCCTACGAGCAGTACTTC. Translating gives CASSLGVSYEQYF. The V call is TRBV7-9, the J call TRBJ2-7; unclear D gene. V lost 5 bases and J 0 bases, leaving 8 bases between the germline ends. The V gene's germline CDR1 is SEHNR and CDR2 FQNEAQ (reference sequence). The CDR3 sequence is 13 residues long.

The J gene is TRBJ2-2, the V gene TRBV5-1; D not certain. The V end lost 0 bases, the J end lost 1 base, and 10 bases lay between the germline ends. The germline V gene encodes CDR1 SGHRS and CDR2 YFSETQ. This CDR3 is built from 16 residues. This CDR3 is CASSLEGVGNTGELFF. Here the CDR3 DNA reads TGCGCCAGCAGCTTGGAGGGCGTCGGGAACACCGGGGAGCTGTTTTTT.

The rearrangement joins TRBV27 to TRBJ2-1; 9 bases match TRBD2. Germline values: CDR1 MNHEY, CDR2 SMNVEV (reference sequence). The V gene end was trimmed by 0 bases and the J gene end by 6 bases; junction bases not matched to a gene: 9. The CDR3 runs 17 residues. The CDR3 region is CASSLSWVAGEANEQFF. The DNA for the CDR3 is TGTGCCAGCAGTTTATCGTGGGTAGCGGGAGAGGCCAATGAGCAGTTCTTC.

V is TRBV27 and J is TRBJ2-3; D possibly corresponds to TRBD1 (6 bases). Trimming shortened V by 7 bases and J by 4 bases, and 12 bases separated the two germline ends. Per the germline V gene, CDR1 is MNHEY and CDR2 is SMNVEV (reference sequence). The CDR3 is 13 amino acids. CDR3 sequence (DNA): TGTGCCAGCACCCCTGGGGGCGCAGATACGCAGTATTTT. Residues: CASTPGGADTQYF.

The chain is built from TRBV2 and TRBJ2-1; D is unclear. The CDR3 runs to 14 residues. Germline CDR1 is SNHLY and CDR2 is FYNNEI. V lost 0 bases and J 5 bases, leaving 8 bases between the germline ends. The CDR3 spells CASSEAGKNNEQFF. CDR3 DNA sequence: TGTGCCAGCAGTGAAGCGGGTAAGAACAATGAGCAGTTCTTC. Drawing the rest from reference TRBV2 and TRBJ2-1, the complete variable domain is EPEVTQTPSHQVTQMGQEVILRCVPISNHLYFYWYRQILGQKVEFLVSFYNNEISEKSEIFDDQFSVERPDGSNFTLKIRSTKLEDSAMYFCASSEAGKNNEQFFGPGTRLTVL.

The chain recombines TRBV19 with TRBJ2-7, with 7 bases aligning to TRBD2. The CDR3 extends over 12 amino acids. Germline V gene data show CDR1 as LNHDA and CDR2 as SQIVND (reference sequence). The V segment lost 4 bases and the J segment 6 bases; nucleotides outside the gene matches: 3. CDR3: CASSTGRSEQYF. In DNA form, the CDR3 reads TGTGCCAGTAGTACCGGGAGGAGCGAGCAGTACTTC.

This chain uses TRBV5-1 with TRBJ2-1, with D maybe TRBD2 (6 bases). The ends were cut back, 0 bases at V and 8 bases at J, with 12 bases in the middle. The CDR3 is 14 amino acids. Germline V gene lookup returns CDR1 SGHRS and CDR2 YFSETQ. In DNA form, the CDR3 reads TGCGCCAGCAGCTTGGCCAACACGGGGGATGAGCAGTTCTTC. Protein sequence: CASSLANTGDEQFF.

V is TRBV6-5 and J is TRBJ2-2; possible D gene TRBD1, 6 bases. Germline V gene data show CDR1 as MNHEY and CDR2 as SVGAGI. This CDR3 is built from 15 residues. The V and J ends lost 6 bases and 0 bases respectively, with 11 bases between them. CDR3 sequence: CASRGGGANTGELFF. CDR3 nucleotides: TGTGCCAGCAGGGGTGGGGGCGCGAACACCGGGGAGCTGTTTTTT.

The chain employs TRBV5-1 and TRBJ2-1, with 11 nucleotides matching TRBD2. Germline lookup yields CDR1 SGHRS and CDR2 YFSETQ. V was pared by 1 base and J by 7 bases, with 1 base of the junction left unmatched. The CDR3 contains 14 residues. The CDR3 reads CASSLTSGSNEQFF. CDR3 DNA: TGCGCCAGCAGCTTGACTAGCGGGAGTAATGAGCAGTTCTTC.

The chain is built from TRBV19 and TRBJ1-2; D is perhaps TRBD1 (5 bases). CDR3 size: 13 residues. CDR1 and CDR2 from the germline V gene are LNHDA and SQIVND (reference sequence). V was shortened by 3 bases and J by 9 bases, with 14 bases between the two germline ends. The CDR3 bases are TGTGCCAGTAGTATCCGGGACGAGAGTCGCTACACCTTC. This translates into CASSIRDESRYTF.

The chain joins TRBV5-6 to TRBJ1-2; D unresolved. The V gene's germline CDR1 is SGHDT and CDR2 YYEEEE. V was trimmed by 1 base and J by 1 base, leaving 5 bases between them. This CDR3 has 13 amino acids. The CDR3 is CASSLPLNYGYTF. The CDR3 nucleotides are TGTGCCAGCAGCTTGCCTCTTAACTATGGCTACACCTTC.

The V gene is TRBV2, the J gene TRBJ2-5, with 7 bases lining up with TRBD1. There are 14 residues in the CDR3. V shed 0 bases and J 7 bases; nucleotides not matched to a gene: 5. Germline CDR1 and CDR2: SNHLY and FYNNEI. The CDR3 DNA reads as TGTGCCAGCAGTGAAGCAGGGGGCAGAGTGACCCAGTACTTC. Translating gives CASSEAGGRVTQYF.

The chain has TRBV7-6 and TRBJ2-5; D unclear. The CDR3 extends over 13 amino acids. The ends were cut back, 5 bases at V and 5 bases at J, with 12 bases in the middle. In germline, CDR1 is SGHVS, CDR2 FNYEAQ. The CDR3 protein is CASSQVPTETQYF. As DNA, the CDR3 is TGTGCCAGCAGCCAAGTCCCTACTGAGACCCAGTACTTC.

V gene TRBV7-8 combines with J gene TRBJ2-2; 9 bases map to TRBD1. The V segment lost 5 bases and the J segment 6 bases; nucleotides outside the gene matches: 4. The CDR3 runs to 14 residues. Per germline, CDR1 SGHVS and CDR2 FQNEAQ. CDR3 nucleotide sequence: TGTGCCAGCAGCCCGAACAGGGGGCCCGGGGAGCTGTTTTTT. It encodes CASSPNRGPGELFF.

The chain carries TRBV18 and TRBJ2-1; 7 bases align to TRBD1. CDR1 KGHSH and CDR2 LQKENI come from the germline V gene. The CDR3 is 13 residues long. Trimming took 5 bases from V and 8 from J; bases not matched to a gene: 6. The CDR3 region has the DNA TGTGCCAGCTCAAACACAGGGGACGATGAGCAGTTCTTC. Its protein is CASSNTGDDEQFF.

V and J are TRBV6-6 and TRBJ1-5, with D hard to call. CDR1 and CDR2 from the germline V gene are MNHNY and SVGAGI (reference sequence). This CDR3 contains 12 residues. The V end was cut by 8 bases, the J end by 4 bases, with 9 bases between. This chain's CDR3 is CASEEANQPQHF. CDR3 bases: TGTGCCAGCGAGGAGGCTAATCAGCCCCAGCATTTT.

The V gene is TRBV12-2, the J gene TRBJ1-6. TRBV12-2 is deemed a pseudogene. This CDR3 has 11 amino acids. CDR3 nucleotides: TGTGCAGGACGAGGGGGGCGAATCCTCCACTTT. As protein: CAGRGGRILHF.

This chain connects TRBV5-4 to TRBJ1-2, with 7 bases that match TRBD1. The V gene's germline CDR1 is SGHNT and CDR2 YYREEE (reference sequence). The CDR3 is 13 residues long. The trim removed 5 bases at V and 6 bases at J, leaving 7 bases unmatched. Written as DNA, the CDR3 is TGTGCCAGCAGAATTCCAGGGGGGGATGGCTACACCTTC. It encodes CASRIPGGDGYTF. The whole variable domain, remainder taken from reference TRBV5-4 and TRBJ1-2, is ETGVTQSPTHLIKTRGQQVTLRCSSQSGHNTVSWYQQALGQGPQFIFQYYREEENGRGNFPPRFSGLQFPNYSSELNVNALELDDSALYLCASRIPGGDGYTFGSGTRLTVV.